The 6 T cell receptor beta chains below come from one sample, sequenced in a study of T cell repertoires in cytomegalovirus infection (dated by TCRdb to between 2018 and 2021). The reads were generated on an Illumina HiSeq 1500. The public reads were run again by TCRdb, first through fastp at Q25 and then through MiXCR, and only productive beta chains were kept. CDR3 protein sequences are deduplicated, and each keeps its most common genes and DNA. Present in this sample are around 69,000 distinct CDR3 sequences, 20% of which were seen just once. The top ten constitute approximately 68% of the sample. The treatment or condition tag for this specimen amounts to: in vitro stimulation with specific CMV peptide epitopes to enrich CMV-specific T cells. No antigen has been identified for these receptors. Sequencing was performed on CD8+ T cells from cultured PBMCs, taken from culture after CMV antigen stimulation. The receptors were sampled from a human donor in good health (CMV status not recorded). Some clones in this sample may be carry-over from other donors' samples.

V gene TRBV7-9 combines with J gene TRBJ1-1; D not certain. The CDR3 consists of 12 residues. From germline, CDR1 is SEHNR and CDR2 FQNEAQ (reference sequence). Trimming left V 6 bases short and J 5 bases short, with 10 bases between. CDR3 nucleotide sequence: TGTGCCAGCAGACAATCGGGGACTGAAGCTTTCTTT. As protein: CASRQSGTEAFF.

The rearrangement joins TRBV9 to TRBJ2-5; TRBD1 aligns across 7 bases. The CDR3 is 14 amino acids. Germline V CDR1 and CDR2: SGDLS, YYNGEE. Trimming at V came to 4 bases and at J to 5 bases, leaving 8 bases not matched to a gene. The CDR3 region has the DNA TGTGCCAGCAGCACTAACAGGGGCCATGAGACCCAGTACTTC. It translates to CASSTNRGHETQYF.

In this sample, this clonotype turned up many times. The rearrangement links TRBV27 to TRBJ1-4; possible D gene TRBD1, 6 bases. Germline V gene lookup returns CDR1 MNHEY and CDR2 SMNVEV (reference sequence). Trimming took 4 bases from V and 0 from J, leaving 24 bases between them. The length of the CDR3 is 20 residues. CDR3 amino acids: CASSSTLFPIGQTTNEKLFF. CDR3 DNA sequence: TGTGCCAGCAGTTCCACTCTCTTCCCGATCGGACAGACAACTAATGAAAAACTGTTTTTT.

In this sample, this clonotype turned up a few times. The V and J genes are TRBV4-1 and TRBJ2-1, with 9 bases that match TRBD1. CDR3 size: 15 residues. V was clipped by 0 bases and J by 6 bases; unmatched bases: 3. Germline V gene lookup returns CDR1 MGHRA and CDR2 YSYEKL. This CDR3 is CASSQEGTGINEQFF. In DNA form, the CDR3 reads TGCGCCAGCAGCCAAGAAGGGACAGGGATCAATGAGCAGTTCTTC.

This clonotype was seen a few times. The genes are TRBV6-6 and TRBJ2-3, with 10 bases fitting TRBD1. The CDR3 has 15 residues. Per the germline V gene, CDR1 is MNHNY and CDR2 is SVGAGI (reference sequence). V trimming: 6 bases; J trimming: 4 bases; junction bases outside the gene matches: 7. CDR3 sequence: CASRIGQGVADTQYF. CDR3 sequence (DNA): TGTGCCAGCAGAATTGGACAGGGGGTAGCAGATACGCAGTATTTT.

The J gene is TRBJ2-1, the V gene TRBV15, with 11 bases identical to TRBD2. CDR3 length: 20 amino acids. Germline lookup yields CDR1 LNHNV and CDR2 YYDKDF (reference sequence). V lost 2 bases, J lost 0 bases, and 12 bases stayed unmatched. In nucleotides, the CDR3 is TGTGCCACCAGCAGACCCCCGGGACTAGCGGCTAGAAGCTCCTACAATGAGCAGTTCTTC. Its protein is CATSRPPGLAARSSYNEQFF.